The clone carrying this T cell receptor (beta chain) was detected only a few times. Its antigen is unknown. This record comes from a study of CD8 T cells in ankylosing spondylitis. Study results and caveats: Ankylosing spondylitis blood appeared to be characterized by a TCR beta motif of several highly homologous variants.

V gave up 0 bases and J gave up 2 bases, with 8 bases separating them. The germline V gene has CDR1 SGHTA and CDR2 FQGNSA. The CDR3 runs 14 residues. A single record per CDR3 protein comes from TCRdb applying MiXCR to the 5' RACE reads. Counted here are approximately 100,000 distinct CDR3 sequences, almost 8.5% occurring once; the ten biggest clones make up more than 9.5%. Sequencing used blood, either unsorted or a sorted T cell fraction (not recorded which). V usage is TRBV7-2 and J usage is TRBJ2-7, with D maybe TRBD2 (5 bases). The receptor was isolated from a male donor with ankylosing spondylitis or in good health (not recorded which). CDR3 bases: TGTGCCAGCAGCTTAGCGCAGCGGCCCTACGAGCAGTACTTC. As protein: CASSLAQRPYEQYF.